Listed below are T cell receptor beta chains from one sample, sequenced in a study of T cells in Graves' hyperthyroidism and ophthalmopathy. Each CDR3 protein is one row after TCRdb ran MiXCR on the multiplex PCR reads. The sample includes 300,000 to 400,000 distinct CDR3 sequences, 15% to 20% of them seen just once. Sequences were obtained from blood. These TCRs come from a woman aged 45-59 years with Graves' hyperthyroidism. The CDR3 runs from the conserved cysteine through the conserved F or W. Each record gives: CDR3 protein, CDR3 DNA, V gene, clone size, CDR3 length, J gene, D gene. The D gene is left open where the match is weak. The listing skips clone size in some rows; elsewhere it reads once, few, many or a size class.

CDR3aa: CASKLERASYNSPLHF; CDR3nt: TGTGCCAGCAAATTAGAGAGGGCCAGCTATAATTCACCCCTCCACTTT; v_gene: TRBV2; abundance: few; len: 16; j_gene: TRBJ1-6; d_gene: -
CDR3aa: CASRGAGYTF; CDR3nt: TGTGCCAGCAGGGGAGCTGGCTACACCTTC; v_gene: TRBV12-3/TRBV12-4; abundance: many; len: 10; j_gene: TRBJ1-2; d_gene: -
CDR3aa: CASSFTGIGGEQYF; CDR3nt: TGTGCCAGCAGCTTTACAGGGATTGGCGGCGAGCAGTACTTC; v_gene: TRBV7-9; abundance: many; len: 14; j_gene: TRBJ2-7; d_gene: -
CDR3aa: CASSPTSGSKETQYF; CDR3nt: TGTGCCAGCAGCCCAACGTCCGGGAGTAAAGAGACCCAGTACTTC; v_gene: TRBV11-1; abundance: many; len: 15; j_gene: TRBJ2-5; d_gene: -
CDR3aa: CASSVGRGTLGYTF; CDR3nt: TGTGCCAGCAGCGTAGGTCGCGGAACACTGGGCTACACCTTC; v_gene: TRBV9; abundance: few; len: 14; j_gene: TRBJ1-2; d_gene: -
CDR3aa: CASSSNLGNTEAFF; CDR3nt: TGTGCCAGCAGTTCGAATTTGGGGAACACTGAAGCTTTCTTT; v_gene: TRBV28; abundance: -; len: 14; j_gene: TRBJ1-1; d_gene: -
CDR3aa: CASSPKEETQYF; CDR3nt: TGCGCCAGCAGCCCCAAGGAAGAGACCCAGTACTTC; v_gene: TRBV5-1; abundance: -; len: 12; j_gene: TRBJ2-5; d_gene: -
CDR3aa: CASSLTSVGYTEAFF; CDR3nt: TGTGCCAGCAGTCTTACCTCGGTAGGGTACACTGAAGCTTTCTTT; v_gene: TRBV6-2/TRBV6-3; abundance: few; len: 15; j_gene: TRBJ1-1; d_gene: -
CDR3aa: CASSLEPGGYGYTF; CDR3nt: TGTGCCAGCAGCTTAGAGCCAGGGGGCTATGGCTACACCTTC; v_gene: TRBV7-9; abundance: -; len: 14; j_gene: TRBJ1-2; d_gene: TRBD1
CDR3aa: CASSPFGQAVGWAEAFF; CDR3nt: TGTGCCAGCAGCCCGTTTGGACAGGCGGTAGGATGGGCTGAAGCTTTCTTT; v_gene: TRBV3-1; abundance: -; len: 17; j_gene: TRBJ1-1; d_gene: TRBD1
CDR3aa: CASSQELDRTTYGYTF; CDR3nt: TGTGCCAGCAGCCAAGAATTAGACAGGACTACCTATGGCTACACCTTC; v_gene: TRBV3-1; abundance: many; len: 16; j_gene: TRBJ1-2; d_gene: -
CDR3aa: CASSQVTGTGELFF; CDR3nt: TGTGCCAGCAGCCAAGTCACGGGCACCGGGGAGCTGTTTTTT; v_gene: TRBV14; abundance: few; len: 14; j_gene: TRBJ2-2; d_gene: -
CDR3aa: CAWSTIGAGYTF; CDR3nt: TGTGCCTGGAGTACCATTGGGGCCGGCTACACCTTC; v_gene: TRBV30; abundance: many; len: 12; j_gene: TRBJ1-2; d_gene: -
CDR3aa: CASSSSGEHNEKLFF; CDR3nt: TGTGCCAGCAGCTCCAGCGGGGAACATAATGAAAAACTGTTTTTT; v_gene: TRBV7-9; abundance: -; len: 15; j_gene: TRBJ1-4; d_gene: -
CDR3aa: CASSPPGQVMAEAFF; CDR3nt: TGTGCCAGCAGTCCCCCGGGACAGGTGATGGCTGAAGCTTTCTTT; v_gene: TRBV12-3/TRBV12-4; abundance: many; len: 15; j_gene: TRBJ1-1; d_gene: TRBD1
CDR3aa: CASSPVPDRSLGYTF; CDR3nt: TGTGCCAGCAGCCCCGTGCCGGACAGATCGCTTGGCTACACCTTC; v_gene: TRBV2; abundance: -; len: 15; j_gene: TRBJ1-2; d_gene: -
CDR3aa: CASSLSPKLDSDTQYF; CDR3nt: TGTGCCAGCAGCTTATCCCCAAAGTTGGACTCAGATACGCAGTATTTT; v_gene: TRBV2; abundance: -; len: 16; j_gene: TRBJ2-3; d_gene: -
CDR3aa: CSARDGGGDRKTQYF; CDR3nt: TGCAGTGCTAGAGACGGGGGAGGGGATCGAAAGACCCAGTACTTC; v_gene: TRBV20-1; abundance: -; len: 15; j_gene: TRBJ2-5; d_gene: TRBD2
CDR3aa: CASSYGEGGYEQYF; CDR3nt: TGTGCCAGCAGTTACGGTGAGGGCGGGTACGAGCAGTACTTC; v_gene: TRBV6-4; abundance: -; len: 14; j_gene: TRBJ2-7; d_gene: -
CDR3aa: CASSQGGGPGNEQFF; CDR3nt: TGTGCCAGCAGCCAAGGGGGGGGGCCGGGAAATGAGCAGTTCTTC; v_gene: TRBV3-1; abundance: many; len: 15; j_gene: TRBJ2-1; d_gene: -
CDR3aa: CASSEPTKRGSYEQYF; CDR3nt: TGTGCCAGCAGTGAACCCACGAAGCGGGGCTCCTACGAGCAGTACTTC; v_gene: TRBV6-1; abundance: -; len: 16; j_gene: TRBJ2-7; d_gene: TRBD2
CDR3aa: CASRNGHEKLFF; CDR3nt: TGTGCCAGCAGAAACGGCCATGAAAAACTGTTTTTT; v_gene: TRBV6-1; abundance: many; len: 12; j_gene: TRBJ1-4; d_gene: -
CDR3aa: CASSYDRGNTGELFF; CDR3nt: TGTGCCAGCAGTTACGACAGGGGAAACACCGGGGAGCTGTTTTTT; v_gene: TRBV6-6; abundance: -; len: 15; j_gene: TRBJ2-2; d_gene: TRBD1
CDR3aa: CASSPGGNNSPLHF; CDR3nt: TGTGCCAGCAGTCCAGGGGGTAATAATTCACCCCTCCACTTT; v_gene: TRBV28; abundance: many; len: 14; j_gene: TRBJ1-6; d_gene: TRBD1
CDR3aa: CAWSVHGTGELFF; CDR3nt: TGTGCCTGGAGTGTACACGGCACCGGGGAGCTGTTTTTT; v_gene: TRBV30; abundance: many; len: 13; j_gene: TRBJ2-2; d_gene: -
CDR3aa: CASSQDQIEKLFF; CDR3nt: TGCGCCAGCAGCCAAGATCAAATTGAAAAACTGTTTTTT; v_gene: TRBV4-1; abundance: -; len: 13; j_gene: TRBJ1-4; d_gene: -
CDR3aa: CSARGSAGGSYNEQFF; CDR3nt: TGCAGTGCTAGAGGCTCAGCGGGGGGGTCCTACAATGAGCAGTTCTTC; v_gene: TRBV20-1; abundance: few; len: 16; j_gene: TRBJ2-1; d_gene: TRBD2
CDR3aa: CASSSQADISYEQYF; CDR3nt: TGTGCCAGCAGCTCCCAGGCGGACATCTCCTACGAGCAGTACTTC; v_gene: TRBV7-8; abundance: -; len: 15; j_gene: TRBJ2-7; d_gene: -
CDR3aa: CAWSLGTSGGARETQYF; CDR3nt: TGTGCCTGGAGCCTGGGGACTAGCGGGGGGGCACGGGAGACCCAGTACTTC; v_gene: TRBV30; abundance: few; len: 17; j_gene: TRBJ2-5; d_gene: TRBD2
CDR3aa: CASSQTPENTGELFF; CDR3nt: TGTGCCAGCAGCCAAACCCCGGAGAACACCGGGGAGCTGTTTTTT; v_gene: TRBV3-1; abundance: many; len: 15; j_gene: TRBJ2-2; d_gene: -
CDR3aa: CASSTGVSNQPQHF; CDR3nt: TGTGCCAGCAGTACAGGGGTCTCAAATCAGCCCCAGCATTTT; v_gene: TRBV6-1; abundance: few; len: 14; j_gene: TRBJ1-5; d_gene: TRBD1
CDR3aa: CASTLQREQFF; CDR3nt: TGTGCCAGCACGCTACAGAGAGAGCAGTTCTTC; v_gene: TRBV7-9; abundance: -; len: 11; j_gene: TRBJ2-1; d_gene: -
CDR3aa: CASSPPSGESTDTQYF; CDR3nt: TGTGCCAGCAGCCCACCTAGCGGGGAAAGCACAGATACGCAGTATTTT; v_gene: TRBV3-1; abundance: once; len: 16; j_gene: TRBJ2-3; d_gene: TRBD2
CDR3aa: CASSLGWPRTGTETQYF; CDR3nt: TGTGCCAGCAGCCTGGGGTGGCCGCGCACAGGGACGGAGACCCAGTACTTC; v_gene: TRBV3-1; abundance: few; len: 17; j_gene: TRBJ2-5; d_gene: -
CDR3aa: CASSIYRTTNEKLFF; CDR3nt: TGTGCCAGCAGTATCTACAGGACAACTAATGAAAAACTGTTTTTT; v_gene: TRBV2; abundance: -; len: 15; j_gene: TRBJ1-4; d_gene: -
CDR3aa: CATATGEYEQYF; CDR3nt: TGTGCCACAGCGACAGGGGAGTACGAGCAGTACTTC; v_gene: TRBV28; abundance: -; len: 12; j_gene: TRBJ2-7; d_gene: TRBD1
CDR3aa: CAWSERETQYF; CDR3nt: TGTGCCTGGAGCGAGAGGGAGACCCAGTACTTC; v_gene: TRBV30; abundance: many; len: 11; j_gene: TRBJ2-5; d_gene: -
CDR3aa: CASTPRTGRHEQYF; CDR3nt: TGCGCCAGCACCCCAAGGACAGGGCGACACGAGCAGTACTTC; v_gene: TRBV5-1; abundance: -; len: 14; j_gene: TRBJ2-7; d_gene: TRBD1
CDR3aa: CASTHFGGARDTDTQYF; CDR3nt: TGTGCCAGCACCCATTTCGGGGGGGCCCGAGACACAGATACGCAGTATTTT; v_gene: TRBV6-1; abundance: few; len: 17; j_gene: TRBJ2-3; d_gene: TRBD2
CDR3aa: CAISEFAGGPSDTQYF; CDR3nt: TGTGCCATCAGTGAGTTCGCGGGAGGGCCGTCAGATACGCAGTATTTT; v_gene: TRBV10-3; abundance: few; len: 16; j_gene: TRBJ2-3; d_gene: TRBD2
CDR3aa: CASSRPNYGYTF; CDR3nt: TGTGCCAGCAGCCGTCCGAACTATGGCTACACCTTC; v_gene: TRBV3-1; abundance: many; len: 12; j_gene: TRBJ1-2; d_gene: -
CDR3aa: CASSQGTGGFGNQPQHF; CDR3nt: TGTGCCAGCAGCCAAGGGACAGGGGGCTTCGGCAATCAGCCCCAGCATTTT; v_gene: TRBV3-1; abundance: many; len: 17; j_gene: TRBJ1-5; d_gene: TRBD1
CDR3aa: CASSGVTPETQYF; CDR3nt: TGTGCCAGCAGTGGTGTGACCCCAGAGACCCAGTACTTC; v_gene: TRBV28; abundance: once; len: 13; j_gene: TRBJ2-5; d_gene: -
CDR3aa: CASSRPSSAGGFDEQFF; CDR3nt: TGCGCCAGCAGCCGGCCGTCTTCAGCGGGGGGTTTCGATGAGCAGTTCTTC; v_gene: TRBV4-1; abundance: -; len: 17; j_gene: TRBJ2-1; d_gene: TRBD2
CDR3aa: CSARVGTGDYGYTF; CDR3nt: TGCAGTGCTAGAGTTGGGACAGGGGACTATGGCTACACCTTC; v_gene: TRBV20-1; abundance: many; len: 14; j_gene: TRBJ1-2; d_gene: TRBD1
CDR3aa: CASSWTGNYGYTF; CDR3nt: TGTGCCAGCAGCTGGACAGGGAACTATGGCTACACCTTC; v_gene: TRBV7-2; abundance: many; len: 13; j_gene: TRBJ1-2; d_gene: TRBD1
CDR3aa: CASSRGLIGEQFF; CDR3nt: TGTGCCAGCAGCCGCGGGTTAATCGGTGAGCAGTTCTTC; v_gene: TRBV6-1; abundance: -; len: 13; j_gene: TRBJ2-1; d_gene: -
CDR3aa: CASSEPSGSYGYTF; CDR3nt: TGTGCCAGCAGCGAACCCAGTGGTTCCTATGGCTACACCTTC; v_gene: TRBV28; abundance: -; len: 14; j_gene: TRBJ1-2; d_gene: -
CDR3aa: CASSLTTDANSPLHF; CDR3nt: TGTGCCAGCTCCCTGACGACGGACGCCAATTCACCCCTCCACTTT; v_gene: TRBV18; abundance: few; len: 15; j_gene: TRBJ1-6; d_gene: -
CDR3aa: CASSVTSGIWNEQFF; CDR3nt: TGCGCCAGCAGCGTGACTAGCGGGATATGGAATGAGCAGTTCTTC; v_gene: TRBV5-1; abundance: many; len: 15; j_gene: TRBJ2-1; d_gene: TRBD2
CDR3aa: CASSQDGPFQSLGQETQYF; CDR3nt: TGTGCCAGCAGCCAAGATGGCCCCTTTCAGAGCCTAGGCCAAGAGACCCAGTACTTC; v_gene: TRBV3-1; abundance: -; len: 19; j_gene: TRBJ2-5; d_gene: -
CDR3aa: CASSPGESNIQYF; CDR3nt: TGTGCCAGCAGTCCTGGGGAGTCAAACATTCAGTACTTC; v_gene: TRBV2; abundance: -; len: 13; j_gene: TRBJ2-4; d_gene: -
CDR3aa: CASSRQLAGGHTDTQYF; CDR3nt: TGTGCCAGCAGCCGACAACTAGCGGGAGGGCACACAGATACGCAGTATTTT; v_gene: TRBV28; abundance: many; len: 17; j_gene: TRBJ2-3; d_gene: TRBD2
CDR3aa: CASSPSLGQGKGEQFF; CDR3nt: TGTGCCAGCAGTCCATCCCTCGGACAGGGCAAAGGTGAGCAGTTCTTC; v_gene: TRBV27; abundance: many; len: 16; j_gene: TRBJ2-1; d_gene: TRBD1
CDR3aa: CASSQVGLAGGLADTQYF; CDR3nt: TGCGCCAGCAGCCAAGTAGGACTAGCGGGGGGGCTGGCAGATACGCAGTATTTT; v_gene: TRBV4-1; abundance: once; len: 18; j_gene: TRBJ2-3; d_gene: TRBD2